This entry describes one T cell receptor beta chain. Antigen: not known. V was pared by 3 bases and J by 6 bases, with 9 bases between. This CDR3 is built from 12 residues. Germline V gives CDR1 LNHNV, CDR2 YYDKDF (reference sequence). This sample stems from a study of cytomegalovirus exposure and HLA in healthy donors. Study-wide findings and caveats: TRBV6-2, TRBV6-3 and other indistinguishable V segments were excluded. When analyzed later, the rates of TCR association showed variation by HLA locus, with DRB1 the most and HLA-C the fewest.

The PCR ran on 60 Vbeta and 13 Jbeta primers. Using immunoSEQ multiplex PCR, the repertoire was profiled, and TCRdb retains in-frame clones only, with some absent. The sample lists more than 150,000 clones, 80% occurring once. J is TRBJ2-7 and V is TRBV15; weak D call: TRBD2 (6 bases). Sequences were obtained from PBMCs. The TCR was taken from a woman aged 45-59 years in good health and CMV-seropositive. CDR3 protein: CATSSWRGEQYF. The DNA for the CDR3 is TGTGCCACCAGCAGTTGGAGGGGCGAGCAGTACTTC. Full variable domain (outside the CDR3, taken from reference TRBV15 and TRBJ2-7): DAMVIQNPRYQVTQFGKPVTLSCSQTLNHNVMYWYQQKSSQAPKLLFHYYDKDFNNEADTPDNFQSRRPNTSFCFLDIRSPGLGDTAMYLCATSSWRGEQYFGPGTRLTVT.